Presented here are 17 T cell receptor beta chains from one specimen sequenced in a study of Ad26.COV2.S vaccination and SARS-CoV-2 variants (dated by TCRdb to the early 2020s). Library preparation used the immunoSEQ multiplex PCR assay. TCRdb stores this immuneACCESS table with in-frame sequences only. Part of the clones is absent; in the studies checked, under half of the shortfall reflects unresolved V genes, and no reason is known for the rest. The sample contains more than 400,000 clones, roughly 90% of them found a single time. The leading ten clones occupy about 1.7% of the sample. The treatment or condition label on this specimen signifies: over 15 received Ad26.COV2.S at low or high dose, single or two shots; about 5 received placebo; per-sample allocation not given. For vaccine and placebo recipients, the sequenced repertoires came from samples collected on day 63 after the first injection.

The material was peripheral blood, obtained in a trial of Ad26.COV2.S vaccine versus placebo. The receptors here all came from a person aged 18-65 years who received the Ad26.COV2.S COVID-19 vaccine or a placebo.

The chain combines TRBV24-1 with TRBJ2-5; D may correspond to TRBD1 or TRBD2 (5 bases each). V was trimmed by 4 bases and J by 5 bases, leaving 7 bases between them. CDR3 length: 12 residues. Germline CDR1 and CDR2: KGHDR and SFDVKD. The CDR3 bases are TGTGCCACCAGTGAGGGGGATGAGACCCAGTACTTC. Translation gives CATSEGDETQYF.

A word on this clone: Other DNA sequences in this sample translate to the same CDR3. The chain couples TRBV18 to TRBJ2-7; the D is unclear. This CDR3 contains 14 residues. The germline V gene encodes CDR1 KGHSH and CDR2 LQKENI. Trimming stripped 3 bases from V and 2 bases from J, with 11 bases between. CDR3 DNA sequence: TGTGCCAGCTCACCCCCTGGGCAGACCTACGAGCAGTACTTC. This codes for CASSPPGQTYEQYF.

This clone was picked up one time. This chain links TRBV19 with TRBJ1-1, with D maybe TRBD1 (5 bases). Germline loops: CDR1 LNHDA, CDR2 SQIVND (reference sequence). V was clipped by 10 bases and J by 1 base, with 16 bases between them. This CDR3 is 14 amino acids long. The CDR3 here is CATQGIGQNTEAFF. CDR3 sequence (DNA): TGTGCCACCCAGGGTATTGGACAGAACACTGAAGCTTTCTTT.

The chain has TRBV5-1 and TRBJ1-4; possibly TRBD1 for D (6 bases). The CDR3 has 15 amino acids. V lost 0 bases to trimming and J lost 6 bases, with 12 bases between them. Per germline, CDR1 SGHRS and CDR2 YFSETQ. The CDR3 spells CASSLVGTQDEKLFF. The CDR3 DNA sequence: TGCGCCAGCAGCTTGGTCGGGACACAAGATGAAAAACTGTTTTTT.

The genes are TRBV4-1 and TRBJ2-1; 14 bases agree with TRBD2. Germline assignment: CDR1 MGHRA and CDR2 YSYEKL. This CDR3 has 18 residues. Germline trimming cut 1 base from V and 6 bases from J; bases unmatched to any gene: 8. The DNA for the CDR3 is TGCGCCAGCAGCCAAGGTTTGGGACTAGCGGGGGAAGGCAATGAGCAGTTCTTC. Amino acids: CASSQGLGLAGEGNEQFF.

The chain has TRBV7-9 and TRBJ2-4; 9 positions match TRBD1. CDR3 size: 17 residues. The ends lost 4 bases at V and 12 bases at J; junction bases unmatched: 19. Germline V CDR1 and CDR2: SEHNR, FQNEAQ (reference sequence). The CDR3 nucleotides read TGTGCCAGCAGCTCCCGAGCCGGGACAGGGTCTCAAACAAATCAGTACTTC. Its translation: CASSSRAGTGSQTNQYF.

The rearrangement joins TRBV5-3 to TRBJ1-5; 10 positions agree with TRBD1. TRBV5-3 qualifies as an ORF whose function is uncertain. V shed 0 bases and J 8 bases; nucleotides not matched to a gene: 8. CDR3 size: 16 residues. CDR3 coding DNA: TGTGCCAGAAGCTTGGTGGGTGGGACAGGGGTAGAGCCCCAGCATTTT. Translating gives CARSLVGGTGVEPQHF.

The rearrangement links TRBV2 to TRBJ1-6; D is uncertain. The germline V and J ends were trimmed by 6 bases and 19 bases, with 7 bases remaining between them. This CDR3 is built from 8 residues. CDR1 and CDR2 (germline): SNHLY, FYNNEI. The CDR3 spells CASSPGHF. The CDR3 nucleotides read TGTGCCAGCAGCCCCGGGCACTTT.

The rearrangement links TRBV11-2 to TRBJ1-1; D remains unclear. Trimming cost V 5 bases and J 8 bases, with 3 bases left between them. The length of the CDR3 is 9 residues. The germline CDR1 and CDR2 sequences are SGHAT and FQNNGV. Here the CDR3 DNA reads TGTGCCAGCAGCCCCGAAGCTTTCTTT. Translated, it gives CASSPEAFF.

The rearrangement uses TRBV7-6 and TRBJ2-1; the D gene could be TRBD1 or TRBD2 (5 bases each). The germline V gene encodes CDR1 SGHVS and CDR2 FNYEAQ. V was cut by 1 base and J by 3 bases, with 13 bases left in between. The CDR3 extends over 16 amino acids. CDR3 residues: CASSLGRDGYYNEQFF. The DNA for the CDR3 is TGTGCCAGCAGCTTAGGCCGGGACGGCTACTACAATGAGCAGTTCTTC. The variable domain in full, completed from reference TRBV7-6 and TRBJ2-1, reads GAGVSQSPRYKVTKRGQDVALRCDPISGHVSLYWYRQALGQGPEFLTYFNYEAQQDKSGLPNDRFSAERPEGSISTLTIQRTEQRDSAMYRCASSLGRDGYYNEQFFGPGTRLTVL.

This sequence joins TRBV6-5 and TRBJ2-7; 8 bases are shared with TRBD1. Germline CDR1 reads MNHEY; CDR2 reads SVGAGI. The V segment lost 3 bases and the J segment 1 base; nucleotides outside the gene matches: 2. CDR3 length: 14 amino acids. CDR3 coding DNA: TGTGCCAGCAGTTATAGGGACAGGTCCTACGAGCAGTACTTC. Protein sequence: CASSYRDRSYEQYF.

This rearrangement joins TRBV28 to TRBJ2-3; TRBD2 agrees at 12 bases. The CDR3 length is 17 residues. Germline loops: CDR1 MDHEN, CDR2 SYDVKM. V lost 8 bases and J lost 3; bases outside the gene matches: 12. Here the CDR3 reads CASFPASGGAGTDTQYF. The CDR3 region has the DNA TGTGCCAGCTTTCCCGCTAGCGGGGGGGCCGGTACAGATACGCAGTATTTT.

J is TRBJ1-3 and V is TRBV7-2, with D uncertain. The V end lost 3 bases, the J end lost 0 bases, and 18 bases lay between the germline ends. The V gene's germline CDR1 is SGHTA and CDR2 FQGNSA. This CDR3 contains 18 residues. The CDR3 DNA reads TGTGCCAGCAGCTTTAATCAAGGAGGTCCCCTCTCTGGAAACACCATATATTTT. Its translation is CASSFNQGGPLSGNTIYF.

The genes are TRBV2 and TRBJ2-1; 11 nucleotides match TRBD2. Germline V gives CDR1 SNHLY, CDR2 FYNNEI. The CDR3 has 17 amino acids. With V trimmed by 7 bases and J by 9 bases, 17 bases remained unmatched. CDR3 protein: CASTEGWTSGRGGEQFF. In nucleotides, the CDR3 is TGTGCCAGCACCGAGGGTTGGACTAGCGGGCGGGGAGGTGAGCAGTTCTTC.

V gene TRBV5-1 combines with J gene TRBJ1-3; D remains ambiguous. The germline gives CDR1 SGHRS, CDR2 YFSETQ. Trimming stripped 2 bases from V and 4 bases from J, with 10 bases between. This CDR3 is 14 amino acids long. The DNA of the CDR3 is TGCGCCAGCAGCTTCGGACCGGGAGGAAACACCATATATTTT. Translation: CASSFGPGGNTIYF.

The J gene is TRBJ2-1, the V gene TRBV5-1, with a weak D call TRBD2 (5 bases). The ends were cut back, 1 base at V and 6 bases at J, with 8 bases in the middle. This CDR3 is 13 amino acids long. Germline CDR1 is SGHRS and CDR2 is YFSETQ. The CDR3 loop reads CASSLSRGNEQFF. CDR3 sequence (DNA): TGCGCCAGCAGCTTGTCCCGGGGCAATGAGCAGTTCTTC.

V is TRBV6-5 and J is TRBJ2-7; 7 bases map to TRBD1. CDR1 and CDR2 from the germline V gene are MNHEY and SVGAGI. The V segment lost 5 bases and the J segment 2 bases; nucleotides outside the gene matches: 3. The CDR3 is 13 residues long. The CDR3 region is CASSRTGPYEQYF. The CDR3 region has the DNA TGTGCCAGCAGTCGGACAGGACCCTACGAGCAGTACTTC.